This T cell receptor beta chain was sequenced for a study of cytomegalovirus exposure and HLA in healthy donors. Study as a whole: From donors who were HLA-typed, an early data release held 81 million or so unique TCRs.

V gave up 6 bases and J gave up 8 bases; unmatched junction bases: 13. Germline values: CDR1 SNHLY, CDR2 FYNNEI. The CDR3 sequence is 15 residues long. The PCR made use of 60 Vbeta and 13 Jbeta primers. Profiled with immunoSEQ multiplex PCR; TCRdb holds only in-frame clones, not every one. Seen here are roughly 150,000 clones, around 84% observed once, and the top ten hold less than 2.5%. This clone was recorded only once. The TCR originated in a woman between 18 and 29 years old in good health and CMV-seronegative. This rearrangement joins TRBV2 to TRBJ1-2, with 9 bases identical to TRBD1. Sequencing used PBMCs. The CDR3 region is CASRRDRAFAGGYTF. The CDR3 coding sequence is TGTGCCAGCAGGAGGGACAGGGCTTTTGCGGGCGGCTACACCTTC.